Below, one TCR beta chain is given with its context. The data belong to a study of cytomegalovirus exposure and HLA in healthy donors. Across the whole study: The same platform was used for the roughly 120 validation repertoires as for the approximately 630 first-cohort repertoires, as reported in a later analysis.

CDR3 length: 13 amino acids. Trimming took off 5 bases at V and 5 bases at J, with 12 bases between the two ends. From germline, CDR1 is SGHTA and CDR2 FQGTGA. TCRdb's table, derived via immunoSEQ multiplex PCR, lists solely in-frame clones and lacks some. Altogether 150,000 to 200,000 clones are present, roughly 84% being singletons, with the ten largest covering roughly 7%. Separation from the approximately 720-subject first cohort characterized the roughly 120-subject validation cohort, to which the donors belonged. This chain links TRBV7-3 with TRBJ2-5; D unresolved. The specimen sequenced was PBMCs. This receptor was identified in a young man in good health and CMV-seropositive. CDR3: CASSLAVTETQYF. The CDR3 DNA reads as TGTGCCAGCAGCCTGGCAGTAACGGAGACCCAGTACTTC.